The entry below gives a single T cell receptor beta chain sequence along with its context. The antigen remains unidentified. These data belong to a study of long-term antiretroviral therapy in people with HIV. Study observations and caveats: Clones with expansion before ART led the repertoire at all time points.

V dropped 1 base and J dropped 4 bases, with 10 bases sitting between them. The CDR3 runs 14 residues. Version v3.0 of the immunoSEQ assay was performed at survey level. Researchers set sequencing to target 40,000-50,000 T-cell genomes per sample. The assay was immunoSEQ multiplex PCR, and TCRdb's table has in-frame clones only and misses some. The sample holds roughly 30,000 clones; less than 85% are singletons and the top ten take about 7.3%. This chain uses TRBV23-1 with TRBJ1-2; D ambiguous. TRBV23-1 is recorded as an ORF, its role being uncertain. The sequences come from unsorted PBMCs, collected 0.3 years after starting antiretroviral therapy. The receptor was isolated from a man in his forties with HIV. CDR3 nucleotides: TGCGCCAGCAGTCAATATCCAGGAGGCTATGGCTACACCTTC. As protein: CASSQYPGGYGYTF.